This note documents a single T cell receptor (beta chain) sequence. This clone has ten or more counts. The target of this receptor is not known. The record has no base qualities; no much larger clone is one base away. These data come from a study of metastatic and nonmetastatic thyroid tumors (dated by TCRdb to the early 2020s). Study-level background: For patients with malignant and with benign thyroid disease, the researchers compared repertoires between peripheral blood samples and tumor or nodule tissue samples.

No patient had received any treatment before thyroid surgery. The study retrospectively analysed patient clinical samples collected from about 2012 to 2019 using T-cell receptor beta sequencing. Library prep was done by PCR. Sequencing was carried out with an Illumina HiSeq 4000. The TCR beta-chain CDR3 region of each patient was profiled by high-throughput sequencing. The authors' pipeline ran thus. The researchers built a classifier to tell apart papillary thyroid cancer patients with distant metastasis, based on CDR3 differences among clinicopathological groups. To measure repertoire diversity the researchers used the Shannon index, while the Morisita-Horn index served to gauge how similar the tumor and blood repertoires were. TCRdb reprocessing: public reads trimmed at Q25 with fastp, clones called with MiXCR, in-frame beta chains kept. The V and J calls come from TCRdb's annotation, not from the publication. The sample table holds about 19,000 clones, of which around a quarter were seen once. The top ten clones comprise more than 9% of the sample.

Beyond this particular receptor, the publication reports: TCR beta diversity was reported as significantly higher in malignant tumors than in benign nodules, in both blood and tumor samples.

In the germline V gene (reference sequence), CDR1 corresponds to LNHDA and CDR2 to SQIVND. The CDR3 contains 16 residues, cysteine and phenylalanine counted. Solely the CDR3 DNA is kept, with 48 bases framed from the first base. V is clipped by 5 bases and J by 3 bases, and the sequence between their germline boundaries is 16 bases long. The chain uses TRBV19 and TRBJ2-2; the D gene is unclear. The clonotype originates from a female donor with papillary thyroid cancer or a benign thyroid nodule (not recorded which). Some clones in this sample may be carry-over from other donors' samples. Specimen: tumor tissue. The CDR3 region reads CASSLGSAAHTGELFF. The DNA reads TGTGCCAGTAGTCTAGGATCAGCAGCCCACACCGGGGAGCTGTTTTTT.